This is a list of T cell receptor beta chains from one sample in a study of post-analysis software for immune sequencing data. TCRdb re-analysed the PCR reads in MiXCR, keeping a single row per CDR3 protein. The sample lists fewer than 850,000 distinct CDR3 sequences; around 45% were seen once. Sequenced material: blood. These receptor sequences come from a girl aged 10-17 years with multiple sclerosis. The CDR3 runs from the conserved cysteine through the conserved F or W. Each record gives: V gene, D gene, clone size, J gene, CDR3 protein, CDR3 DNA. The D gene is left open where the match is weak. Some rows mark clone size as missing; the rest say once, few, many or name a class of expanded clone.

v_gene: TRBV7-9; d_gene: .; abundance: .; j_gene: TRBJ2-5; CDR3aa: CASSLDRSQETQYF; CDR3nt: TGTGCCAGCAGCTTAGACAGGTCCCAAGAGACCCAGTACTTC
v_gene: TRBV4-3; d_gene: TRBD2; abundance: .; j_gene: TRBJ2-3; CDR3aa: CASSPLGLAGGGESTDTQYF; CDR3nt: TGCGCCAGCAGCCCCCTGGGGCTAGCGGGAGGAGGAGAAAGCACAGATACGCAGTATTTT
v_gene: TRBV7-2; d_gene: .; abundance: .; j_gene: TRBJ2-7; CDR3aa: CASSLVEAFHEQYF; CDR3nt: TGTGCCAGCAGCTTAGTCGAGGCTTTCCACGAGCAGTACTTC
v_gene: TRBV7-9; d_gene: .; abundance: .; j_gene: TRBJ2-7; CDR3aa: CATGRHMSPYEQYF; CDR3nt: TGTGCCACCGGACGACATATGAGCCCCTACGAGCAGTACTTC
v_gene: TRBV28; d_gene: .; abundance: .; j_gene: TRBJ2-1; CDR3aa: CASSFIAPTYNEQFF; CDR3nt: TGTGCCAGCAGTTTTATTGCGCCTACCTACAATGAGCAGTTCTTC
v_gene: TRBV5-1; d_gene: .; abundance: once; j_gene: TRBJ1-1; CDR3aa: CASTVGGLNTEAFF; CDR3nt: TGCGCCAGCACCGTGGGAGGGTTGAACACTGAAGCTTTCTTT
v_gene: TRBV28; d_gene: TRBD2; abundance: .; j_gene: TRBJ2-1; CDR3aa: CASKGGGSLNEQFF; CDR3nt: TGTGCCAGCAAGGGTGGCGGGAGTCTCAATGAGCAGTTCTTC
v_gene: TRBV10-2; d_gene: .; abundance: few; j_gene: TRBJ2-7; CDR3aa: CASSETPYEQYF; CDR3nt: TGCGCCAGCAGTGAGACGCCCTACGAGCAGTACTTC
v_gene: TRBV6-6; d_gene: .; abundance: .; j_gene: TRBJ1-5; CDR3aa: CASSYGGGEGNQPQHF; CDR3nt: TGTGCCAGCAGTTACGGTGGGGGGGAAGGCAATCAGCCCCAGCATTTT
v_gene: TRBV24-1; d_gene: .; abundance: .; j_gene: TRBJ1-1; CDR3aa: CATSDLAGIEAFF; CDR3nt: TGTGCCACCAGTGATCTAGCAGGGATTGAAGCTTTCTTT
v_gene: TRBV29-1; d_gene: TRBD1; abundance: few; j_gene: TRBJ2-7; CDR3aa: CSGGQSSYEQYF; CDR3nt: TGCAGCGGGGGACAGTCCTCCTACGAGCAGTACTTC
v_gene: TRBV10-2; d_gene: TRBD2; abundance: many; j_gene: TRBJ2-7; CDR3aa: CASRTELAGGDEQYF; CDR3nt: TGCGCCAGCCGCACCGAACTAGCGGGGGGGGACGAGCAGTACTTC
v_gene: TRBV6-5; d_gene: TRBD2; abundance: .; j_gene: TRBJ2-1; CDR3aa: CASSYGAGGPHEQFF; CDR3nt: TGTGCCAGCAGTTATGGAGCGGGAGGGCCCCATGAGCAGTTCTTC
v_gene: TRBV11-2; d_gene: .; abundance: few; j_gene: TRBJ2-7; CDR3aa: CASSRTPDRSYEQYF; CDR3nt: TGTGCCAGCAGTCGAACCCCCGACAGATCCTACGAGCAGTACTTC
v_gene: TRBV15; d_gene: .; abundance: .; j_gene: TRBJ2-1; CDR3aa: CATSLTRVSNEQFF; CDR3nt: TGTGCCACCAGCCTCACTAGGGTTTCCAATGAGCAGTTCTTC
v_gene: TRBV7-3; d_gene: TRBD2; abundance: .; j_gene: TRBJ2-1; CDR3aa: CASSVGLAGGKGEQFF; CDR3nt: TGTGCCAGCAGCGTAGGGCTAGCGGGAGGAAAGGGGGAGCAGTTCTTC
v_gene: TRBV12-3/TRBV12-4; d_gene: .; abundance: .; j_gene: TRBJ2-5; CDR3aa: CASIKGLSRINEQYF; CDR3nt: TGTGCCAGCATTAAGGGCCTTTCACGGATCAATGAGCAGTACTTC
v_gene: TRBV7-8; d_gene: .; abundance: .; j_gene: TRBJ2-1; CDR3aa: CASSSRGYPYNEQFF; CDR3nt: TGTGCCAGCAGCTCAAGGGGGTACCCCTACAATGAGCAGTTCTTC
v_gene: TRBV4-3; d_gene: TRBD2; abundance: .; j_gene: TRBJ2-1; CDR3aa: CASSSDTGSGRVRGEQFF; CDR3nt: TGCGCCAGCAGCTCCGACACGGGGAGCGGGAGGGTAAGAGGTGAGCAGTTCTTC
v_gene: TRBV28; d_gene: .; abundance: .; j_gene: TRBJ1-2; CDR3aa: CATLKGVLKYGYTF; CDR3nt: TGTGCCACCTTAAAGGGGGTTTTGAAATATGGCTACACCTTC
v_gene: TRBV28; d_gene: TRBD2; abundance: .; j_gene: TRBJ2-5; CDR3aa: CASSLAGAGKETQYF; CDR3nt: TGTGCCAGCAGTTTAGCGGGAGCGGGTAAAGAGACCCAGTACTTC
v_gene: TRBV6-5; d_gene: .; abundance: few; j_gene: TRBJ1-2; CDR3aa: CASSYGRGKDYGYTF; CDR3nt: TGTGCCAGCAGTTACGGGCGGGGAAAGGACTATGGCTACACCTTC
v_gene: TRBV7-9; d_gene: .; abundance: .; j_gene: TRBJ2-1; CDR3aa: CASSLAAAYEQFF; CDR3nt: TGTGCCAGCAGCTTAGCGGCAGCGTATGAGCAGTTCTTC
v_gene: TRBV2; d_gene: .; abundance: .; j_gene: TRBJ2-7; CDR3aa: CASSELGAPYEQYF; CDR3nt: TGTGCCAGCAGTGAGTTGGGGGCCCCCTACGAGCAGTACTTC
v_gene: TRBV6-1; d_gene: TRBD1; abundance: few; j_gene: TRBJ2-7; CDR3aa: CASSLTGQDLYEQYF; CDR3nt: TGTGCCAGCAGTCTTACGGGACAGGACCTCTACGAGCAGTACTTC
v_gene: TRBV5-6; d_gene: .; abundance: .; j_gene: TRBJ2-7; CDR3aa: CASSFGTASEQYF; CDR3nt: TGTGCCAGCAGCTTTGGGACGGCGTCCGAGCAGTACTTC
v_gene: TRBV11-2; d_gene: .; abundance: .; j_gene: TRBJ1-2; CDR3aa: CASSLAQGLGYTF; CDR3nt: TGTGCCAGCAGCTTAGCGCAGGGGCTTGGCTACACCTTC
v_gene: TRBV5-1; d_gene: .; abundance: .; j_gene: TRBJ1-1; CDR3aa: CASRGPLDSLNTEAFF; CDR3nt: TGCGCCAGCCGTGGTCCCCTGGACAGCTTGAACACTGAAGCTTTCTTT
v_gene: TRBV11-3; d_gene: .; abundance: .; j_gene: TRBJ2-1; CDR3aa: CASSLGSINEQFF; CDR3nt: TGTGCCAGCAGCTTAGGTAGTATAAATGAGCAGTTCTTC
v_gene: TRBV5-5; d_gene: .; abundance: .; j_gene: TRBJ2-3; CDR3aa: CASSFDPDTQYF; CDR3nt: TGTGCCAGCAGCTTTGATCCAGATACGCAGTATTTT
v_gene: TRBV6-1; d_gene: .; abundance: once; j_gene: TRBJ2-1; CDR3aa: CASSATVISSYNEQFF; CDR3nt: TGTGCCAGCAGTGCTACAGTGATTAGCTCCTACAATGAGCAGTTCTTC
v_gene: TRBV11-2; d_gene: .; abundance: once; j_gene: TRBJ2-7; CDR3aa: CASSLERGRSYEQYF; CDR3nt: TGTGCCAGCAGCTTAGAGAGGGGAAGGTCCTACGAGCAGTACTTC
v_gene: TRBV4-3; d_gene: TRBD2; abundance: .; j_gene: TRBJ2-5; CDR3aa: CATSLGLAGGVETQYF; CDR3nt: TGCGCCACCTCATTGGGACTGGCGGGAGGGGTAGAGACCCAGTACTTC
v_gene: TRBV2; d_gene: TRBD1; abundance: few; j_gene: TRBJ2-2; CDR3aa: CASSELRGYTGELFF; CDR3nt: TGTGCCAGCAGTGAACTCAGGGGGTACACCGGGGAGCTGTTTTTT
v_gene: TRBV28; d_gene: TRBD2; abundance: .; j_gene: TRBJ2-3; CDR3aa: CASSQNPGTSGRARKDTQYF; CDR3nt: TGTGCCAGCAGCCAAAATCCCGGGACTAGCGGGAGGGCCCGTAAAGATACGCAGTATTTT
v_gene: TRBV7-9; d_gene: .; abundance: .; j_gene: TRBJ2-1; CDR3aa: CASSPGPLNEQFF; CDR3nt: TGTGCCAGTTCTCCCGGACCCCTCAATGAGCAGTTCTTC
v_gene: TRBV29-1; d_gene: .; abundance: .; j_gene: TRBJ2-7; CDR3aa: CSPRREAYEQYF; CDR3nt: TGCAGCCCGAGGAGGGAGGCCTACGAGCAGTACTTC
v_gene: TRBV12-3/TRBV12-4; d_gene: TRBD2; abundance: .; j_gene: TRBJ2-4; CDR3aa: CASQGLAGEDTVYF; CDR3nt: TGTGCCAGCCAGGGACTAGCGGGAGAGGATACGGTGTACTTC
v_gene: TRBV6-1; d_gene: TRBD2; abundance: .; j_gene: TRBJ2-3; CDR3aa: CACLKRGSSADTQYF; CDR3nt: TGTGCCTGCCTGAAGCGGGGATCTAGCGCAGATACGCAGTATTTT
v_gene: TRBV7-3; d_gene: TRBD1; abundance: .; j_gene: TRBJ2-1; CDR3aa: CASSLTVRGNEQFF; CDR3nt: TGTGCCAGCAGCTTAACGGTCAGGGGGAATGAGCAGTTCTTC
v_gene: TRBV7-6; d_gene: .; abundance: few; j_gene: TRBJ2-5; CDR3aa: CASSRASETQYF; CDR3nt: TGTGCCAGCAGCCGCGCTAGTGAGACCCAGTACTTC
v_gene: TRBV5-1; d_gene: TRBD1; abundance: .; j_gene: TRBJ1-1; CDR3aa: CASSLGDRALRGEAFF; CDR3nt: TGCGCCAGCAGCTTGGGAGACAGGGCCCTACGAGGTGAAGCTTTCTTT
v_gene: TRBV28; d_gene: TRBD2; abundance: .; j_gene: TRBJ2-5; CDR3aa: CASSATSEHQETQYF; CDR3nt: TGTGCCAGCAGCGCGACTAGCGAACACCAAGAGACCCAGTACTTC
v_gene: TRBV20-1; d_gene: .; abundance: .; j_gene: TRBJ1-5; CDR3aa: CSARGPSNQPQHF; CDR3nt: TGCAGTGCTAGAGGGCCAAGCAATCAGCCCCAGCATTTT
v_gene: TRBV5-1; d_gene: .; abundance: .; j_gene: TRBJ1-2; CDR3aa: CASSGLGVGYTF; CDR3nt: TGCGCCAGCAGCGGATTAGGGGTCGGCTACACCTTC
v_gene: TRBV10-2; d_gene: .; abundance: few; j_gene: TRBJ2-7; CDR3aa: CASSESRGDPVHEQYF; CDR3nt: TGCGCCAGCAGTGAGTCGCGAGGTGACCCGGTCCACGAGCAGTACTTC
v_gene: TRBV6-2/TRBV6-3; d_gene: TRBD1; abundance: .; j_gene: TRBJ2-7; CDR3aa: CASSTGQGGEQYF; CDR3nt: TGTGCCAGCAGCACGGGACAGGGGGGCGAGCAGTACTTC
v_gene: TRBV12-3/TRBV12-4; d_gene: .; abundance: .; j_gene: TRBJ1-3; CDR3aa: CASREPSLPSGNTIYF; CDR3nt: TGTGCCAGCAGAGAGCCCTCTCTACCCTCTGGAAACACCATATATTTT
v_gene: TRBV7-2; d_gene: TRBD2; abundance: .; j_gene: TRBJ2-7; CDR3aa: CASSSGLVSSYEQYF; CDR3nt: TGTGCCAGCAGCTCCGGACTAGTTAGCTCCTACGAGCAGTACTTC
v_gene: TRBV24-1; d_gene: .; abundance: .; j_gene: TRBJ2-5; CDR3aa: CATSDPRGKETQYF; CDR3nt: TGTGCCACCAGTGACCCCCGAGGGAAAGAGACCCAGTACTTC
v_gene: TRBV28; d_gene: .; abundance: few; j_gene: TRBJ1-2; CDR3aa: CASSGNGPRGYGYTF; CDR3nt: TGTGCCAGCAGCGGAAACGGGCCTCGGGGCTATGGCTACACCTTC
v_gene: TRBV3-1; d_gene: .; abundance: .; j_gene: TRBJ2-7; CDR3aa: CASSQDSRRREQYF; CDR3nt: TGTGCCAGCAGCCAAGATTCCCGGCGGCGCGAGCAGTACTTC
v_gene: TRBV20-1; d_gene: TRBD1; abundance: few; j_gene: TRBJ2-1; CDR3aa: CSALGTGAGNEQFF; CDR3nt: TGCAGTGCCCTCGGGACAGGGGCGGGTAATGAGCAGTTCTTC
v_gene: TRBV27; d_gene: TRBD2; abundance: .; j_gene: TRBJ2-1; CDR3aa: CASSLEAGVVSVSYNEQFF; CDR3nt: TGTGCCAGCAGTTTAGAAGCGGGAGTGGTTAGTGTCTCCTACAATGAGCAGTTCTTC
v_gene: TRBV30; d_gene: .; abundance: .; j_gene: TRBJ1-5; CDR3aa: CAWSESSNQPQHF; CDR3nt: TGTGCCTGGAGTGAGTCGAGCAATCAGCCCCAGCATTTT